One and the same sample provided the 20 T cell receptor beta chains below, sequenced in a study of metastatic and nonmetastatic thyroid tumors. Among the patients, none had received any treatment before thyroid surgery. TCRdb re-processed the PCR reads through MiXCR. This sample has roughly 7,200 clones, with 35% to 40% found just once. Sequencing input: tumor tissue. These receptors were taken from a female donor with papillary thyroid cancer or a benign thyroid nodule (not recorded which). Some clones in this sample may be carry-over from other donors' samples.

This chain uses TRBV6-1 with TRBJ2-7, with D unresolved. Germline loops: CDR1 MNHNS, CDR2 SASEGT. The CDR3 spans 12 residues. Trimming stripped 8 bases from V and 0 bases from J, with 8 bases between. The CDR3 region has the DNA TGTGCCAGCTCCCCGAGCTCCTACGAGCAGTACTTC. This gives the protein CASSPSSYEQYF.

This chain connects TRBV27 to TRBJ2-1; a weak D match, TRBD2 (6 bases). This CDR3 region has 16 residues. Germline values: CDR1 MNHEY, CDR2 SMNVEV (reference sequence). The V and J ends lost 5 bases and 0 bases respectively, with 14 bases between them. In nucleotides, the CDR3 is TGTGCCAGCAGTCCCTTCCTAGCGACCTCCTACAATGAGCAGTTCTTC. It translates to CASSPFLATSYNEQFF.

This clone appeared a single time. The junction departs from germline at one end; a sequencing error may be responsible. The CDR3 loop is CVSSQRQLDGELFF. CDR3 coding DNA: TGTGTCAGCAGCCAAAGACAGTTGGACGGGGAACTGTTTTTT. This chain uses TRBV3-1 with TRBJ2-2, with D possibly called TRBD1 or TRBD2 (5 bases each). Germline values: CDR1 LGHDT, CDR2 YNNKEL (reference sequence). This CDR3 comprises 14 residues.

By sample share, this clone is medium-sized (0.01 to 0.1%). This chain joins TRBV5-1 and TRBJ1-4, with TRBD1 identical over 7 bases. Per germline, CDR1 SGHRS and CDR2 YFSETQ. The CDR3 spans 16 residues. V lost 2 bases to trimming and J lost 5 bases; unmatched junction nucleotides: 9. The CDR3 is CASSLNPGQSNEKLFF. CDR3 sequence (DNA): TGCGCCAGCAGCTTAAATCCGGGACAGTCCAATGAAAAACTGTTTTTT.

This sequence joins TRBV20-1 and TRBJ1-1; no reliable D call. Trimming pared 6 bases from V and 12 bases from J, leaving 17 bases between. There are 11 residues in the CDR3. The V gene's germline CDR1 is DFQATT and CDR2 SNEGSKA (reference sequence). The CDR3 DNA reads as TGCAGTGCCCCTACGGATCGGGTATCTTTCTTT. It codes for CSAPTDRVSFF.

In regard to this clone: Germline and junction disagree at one end, which may indicate a read error. The genes are TRBV4-2 and TRBJ2-7, with 7 bases aligning to TRBD2. Germline V gene sequence: CDR1 LGHNA, CDR2 YNFKEQ. The length of the CDR3 is 16 residues. The CDR3 here is CAISQTTSSMTYEQYF. The CDR3 DNA is TGTGCCATCAGCCAAACGACTAGCAGTATGACCTACGAGCAGTACTTC.

V is TRBV20-1 and J is TRBJ1-1; D unresolved. V was trimmed by 0 bases and J by 1 base, leaving 15 bases between them. Germline V CDR1 and CDR2: DFQATT, SNEGSKA (reference sequence). CDR3 length: 16 amino acids. This CDR3 is CSARDYGRVENTEAFF. The CDR3 nucleotides read TGCAGTGCTAGAGATTATGGGAGGGTTGAGAACACTGAAGCTTTCTTT.

This chain links TRBV7-9 with TRBJ1-1; no clear D. Germline loops: CDR1 SEHNR, CDR2 FQNEAQ (reference sequence). This CDR3 spans 12 amino acids. Trimming took off 2 bases at V and 11 bases at J, with 12 bases between the two ends. The CDR3 is CASSLLDRLAFF. The CDR3 nucleotides are TGTGCCAGCAGCTTACTGGATAGGTTGGCTTTCTTT.

The rearrangement uses TRBV5-5 and TRBJ2-7; D is undetermined. Per germline, CDR1 SGHKS and CDR2 YYEKEE (reference sequence). The CDR3 runs to 16 residues. The germline V and J ends were trimmed by 1 base and 3 bases, with 17 bases remaining between them. In nucleotides, the CDR3 is TGTGCCAGCAGCTTGCTCCTACGTCATATTGGCTACGAGCAGTACTTC. This gives the protein CASSLLLRHIGYEQYF.

The rearrangement links TRBV18 to TRBJ2-3; possible D gene TRBD1, 6 bases. Germline values: CDR1 KGHSH, CDR2 LQKENI. The CDR3 sequence is 13 residues long. Trimming stripped 4 bases from V and 1 base from J, with 6 bases between. The CDR3 reads CASSQGGTDTQYF. The CDR3 coding sequence is TGTGCCAGCTCACAGGGGGGCACAGATACGCAGTATTTT. The full variable domain, in which reference TRBV18 and TRBJ2-3 provide the parts outside the CDR3, is NAGVMQNPRHLVRRRGQEARLRCSPMKGHSHVYWYRQLPEEGLKFMVYLQKENIIDESGMPKERFSAEFPKEGPSILRIQQVVRGDSAAYFCASSQGGTDTQYFGPGTRLTVL.

This clone was seen only once. The chain combines TRBV7-6 with TRBJ2-5; either TRBD1 or TRBD2 may supply D (6 bases each). The CDR3 is 14 amino acids. Deletions cut 0 bases from V and 5 bases from J, with 10 bases between. CDR1 SGHVS and CDR2 FNYEAQ come from the germline V gene. The CDR3 DNA follows: TGTGCCAGCAGCTTAGCGGGGGGCGGGGAGACCCAGTACTTC. Protein product: CASSLAGGGETQYF.

The chain is built from TRBV6-2 or TRBV6-3 and TRBJ1-5; a weak D match, TRBD1 (6 bases). The CDR3 extends over 16 amino acids. V was shortened by 2 bases and J by 3 bases, with 14 bases between the two germline ends. Germline V lookup: CDR1 MNHEY, CDR2 SVGEGT. The CDR3: CASSYPGTHINQPQHF. The CDR3 DNA sequence: TGTGCCAGCAGTTACCCCGGGACACATATCAATCAGCCCCAGCATTTT.

This clone was counted at least ten times. A read error is possible here, since a much larger clone lies one base away. The identical CDR3 is also encoded by other nucleotide sequences in the sample. The chain uses TRBV15 and TRBJ1-1; unclear D gene. The CDR3 runs to 14 residues. V was pared by 3 bases and J by 3 bases, with 11 bases between. The germline V gene encodes CDR1 LNHNV and CDR2 YYDKDF (reference sequence). The CDR3 region is CATSRDIVYTEAFF. The CDR3 nucleotides read TGTGCCACCAGCAGGGATATTGTTTACACTGAAGCTTTCTTT. Supplemented by reference TRBV15 and TRBJ1-1, the full variable domain reads DAMVIQNPRYQVTQFGKPVTLSCSQTLNHNVMYWYQQKSSQAPKLLFHYYDKDFNNEADTPDNFQSRRPNTSFCFLDIRSPGLGDTAMYLCATSRDIVYTEAFFGQGTRLTVV.

This clone has just a few counts. The chain links TRBV6-2 or TRBV6-3 to TRBJ2-7, with 7 bases matching TRBD1. Germline CDR1 MNHEY, CDR2 SVGEGT. Trimming removed 8 bases from V and 5 bases from J; junction bases left unmatched: 9. The CDR3 loop spans 13 amino acids. The CDR3 protein is CASGDRERDEQYF. CDR3 in DNA: TGTGCCAGCGGAGACAGGGAGAGGGACGAGCAGTACTTC.

The chain couples TRBV6-5 to TRBJ2-2; D unclear. Trimming removed 6 bases at V and 8 bases at J, with 4 bases between. The germline gives CDR1 MNHEY, CDR2 SVGAGI. This CDR3 region has 10 residues. The CDR3 DNA reads as TGTGCCAGCAGAATAGGGGAGCTGTTTTTT. Its protein product is CASRIGELFF.

The chain recombines TRBV7-8 with TRBJ2-1, with TRBD2 matching 7 bases. The CDR3 is 15 amino acids. Germline V gene lookup returns CDR1 SGHVS and CDR2 FQNEAQ. J lost 7 bases, V lost 1 base, and 7 bases had no gene match. The CDR3 sequence: CASSLEGGRLNEQFF. CDR3 coding DNA: TGTGCCAGCAGCTTAGAAGGCGGGAGATTGAATGAGCAGTTCTTC. The full variable domain, in which reference TRBV7-8 and TRBJ2-1 provide the parts outside the CDR3, is GAGVSQSPRYKVAKRGQDVALRCDPISGHVSLFWYQQALGQGPEFLTYFQNEAQLDKSGLPSDRFFAERPEGSVSTLKIQRTQQEDSAVYLCASSLEGGRLNEQFFGPGTRLTVL.

By proportion, this clone is medium-sized. A junction end diverges from the germline sequence, so it may reflect a read error. This chain links TRBV5-6 with TRBJ2-3; 9 bases are shared with TRBD1. The germline gives CDR1 SGHDT, CDR2 YYEEEE. CDR3 length: 14 residues. Written as DNA, the CDR3 is TGTGCCAGCAGTTTGGGGACAGGGACAGATACGCAGTATTTT. It encodes CASSLGTGTDTQYF.

This clone has only a few counts. J is TRBJ2-7 and V is TRBV11-3; a weak D match, TRBD2 (5 bases). Looked up from germline, CDR1 is SGHNT and CDR2 is YENEEA. V was cut by 1 base and J by 5 bases, with 12 bases left in between. The CDR3 has 14 amino acids. This chain's CDR3 is CASSLGGNQDEQYF. The CDR3 nucleotides are TGTGCCAGCAGCTTAGGAGGGAATCAAGACGAGCAGTACTTC.

This chain links TRBV11-3 with TRBJ2-2; no clear D gene. CDR3 length equals 13 residues. Germline V gene sequence: CDR1 SGHNT, CDR2 YENEEA. Trimming removed 3 bases from V and 3 bases from J, with 5 bases in between. CDR3 bases: TGTGCCAGCAGCTTGCGGTACACCGGGGAGCTGTTTTTT. Translating it yields CASSLRYTGELFF.

This chain uses TRBV5-1 with TRBJ2-1; TRBD2 matches at 7 bases. Germline V gives CDR1 SGHRS, CDR2 YFSETQ. This CDR3 contains 16 residues. With 4 bases clipped from V and 7 bases from J, the junction kept 14 bases outside the gene matches. The CDR3 bases are TGCGCCAGCAGCAAGGGGCGGGAGCAAGGGTGGAATGAGCAGTTCTTC. This translates into CASSKGREQGWNEQFF.